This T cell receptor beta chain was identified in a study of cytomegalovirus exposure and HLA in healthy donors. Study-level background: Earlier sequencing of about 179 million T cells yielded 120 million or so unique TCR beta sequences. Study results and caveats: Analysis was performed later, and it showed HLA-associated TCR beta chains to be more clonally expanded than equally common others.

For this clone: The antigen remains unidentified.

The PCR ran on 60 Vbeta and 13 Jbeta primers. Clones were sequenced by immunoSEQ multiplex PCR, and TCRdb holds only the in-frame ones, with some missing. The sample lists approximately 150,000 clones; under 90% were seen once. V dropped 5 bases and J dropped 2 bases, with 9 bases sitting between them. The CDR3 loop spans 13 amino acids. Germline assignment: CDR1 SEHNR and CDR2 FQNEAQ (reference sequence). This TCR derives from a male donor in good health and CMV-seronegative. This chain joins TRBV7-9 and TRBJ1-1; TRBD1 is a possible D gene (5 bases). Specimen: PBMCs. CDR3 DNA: TGTGCCAGCAGCCCCCAGGGAAACACTGAAGCTTTCTTT. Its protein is CASSPQGNTEAFF.